Listed below are T cell receptor beta chains from one sample, sequenced in a study of T cells in Graves' hyperthyroidism and ophthalmopathy. Each CDR3 protein is one row after TCRdb ran MiXCR on the multiplex PCR reads. The sample contains some 570,000 distinct CDR3 sequences, roughly 18% of which appear only once. The sequencing sample was made of blood. The receptors here all came from a woman in her late teens or twenties with Graves' ophthalmopathy. CDR3s include the opening cysteine and the closing phenylalanine or tryptophan. The D gene is left open where the match is weak. Clone size is shown for a subset of rows, as once, few, many or a class of expanded clone.

abundance	v_gene	d_gene	j_gene	CDR3aa	CDR3nt
NA	TRBV4-3	NA	TRBJ1-4	CASSQSRTGSGDEKLFF	TGCGCCAGCAGCCAATCCCGAACTGGGTCGGGGGATGAAAAACTGTTTTTT
NA	TRBV4-1	TRBD2	TRBJ2-4	CASSQDAGRDIQYF	TGCGCCAGCAGCCAAGATGCGGGGAGGGACATTCAGTACTTC
NA	TRBV20-1	NA	TRBJ1-2	CSATTDIAANYGYTF	TGCAGTGCTACAACCGACATCGCGGCTAACTATGGCTACACCTTC
many	TRBV2	NA	TRBJ2-5	CASSEGRGRETQYF	TGTGCCAGCAGTGAAGGCCGGGGGCGAGAGACCCAGTACTTC
many	TRBV12-3/TRBV12-4	NA	TRBJ2-3	CASSLLGPMSTDTQYF	TGTGCCAGCAGTTTGCTAGGACCGATGTCCACAGATACGCAGTATTTT
NA	TRBV20-1	NA	TRBJ1-6	CSASPRTDYLNSPLHF	TGCAGTGCTAGTCCCAGGACAGACTACCTTAATTCACCCCTCCACTTT
many	TRBV2	NA	TRBJ2-2	CASQDSTDTGELFF	TGTGCCAGCCAGGACTCAACGGACACCGGGGAGCTGTTTTTT
NA	TRBV7-3	TRBD1	TRBJ2-1	CASSLGQGASGEQFF	TGTGCCAGCAGCTTAGGACAGGGGGCGAGCGGTGAGCAGTTCTTC
few	TRBV20-1	TRBD1	TRBJ2-7	CSARAVQGASYEQYF	TGCAGTGCTAGAGCGGTTCAGGGGGCTTCCTACGAGCAGTACTTC
once	TRBV20-1	NA	TRBJ1-4	CSASDSSREKLFF	TGCAGTGCTAGTGATTCTTCGAGGGAAAAACTGTTTTTT
NA	TRBV7-2	NA	TRBJ2-3	CASRLGLARDTQYF	TGTGCCAGCAGGTTGGGGCTCGCGCGAGATACGCAGTATTTT
NA	TRBV4-1	TRBD1	TRBJ2-3	CASSQVGTGNTDTQYF	TGCGCCAGCAGCCAAGTTGGGACAGGGAACACAGATACGCAGTATTTT
many	TRBV7-9	TRBD1	TRBJ1-5	CASSRTGGNGQPQHF	TGTGCCAGCAGCCGTACAGGGGGGAACGGTCAGCCCCAGCATTTT
NA	TRBV12-3/TRBV12-4	NA	TRBJ1-5	CASSGSGNQPQHF	TGTGCCAGCTCCGGGTCTGGGAATCAGCCCCAGCATTTT
many	TRBV3-1	NA	TRBJ2-3	CASSQVTNTQYF	TGTGCCAGCAGCCAGGTAACGAATACGCAGTATTTT
many	TRBV12-3/TRBV12-4	NA	TRBJ1-2	CASTPVFNSLRNYGYTF	TGTGCCAGCACACCGGTCTTCAACAGCCTTAGGAACTATGGCTACACCTTC